The rows below give T cell receptor beta chains drawn from one sample of a study of blood T cell repertoires in COVID-19. Some clones are missing from TCRdb's copy, which holds only in-frame ones; the method was immunoSEQ multiplex PCR. The sample has some 120,000 clones, about 90% seen once. Sequenced input: peripheral blood. All receptors derive from a woman aged 55 to 70 with acute or convalescent COVID-19. Each CDR3 is given without its conserved first and last residue. The D gene is left open where the match is weak. Some rows have no size entry. The others give once, few or many, or a class for an expanded clone.

TRBV30,-,TRBJ1-1,few,AWSFTTPEAF
TRBV19,-,TRBJ2-1,-,ASSTPRGVYNEQF
TRBV5-1,-,TRBJ2-5,-,ASSRQAKETQY
TRBV20-1,-,TRBJ1-6,once,SASGQGNSPLH
TRBV18,TRBD1,TRBJ2-1,-,ASSPRTGAHNEQF
TRBV10-3,TRBD1,TRBJ1-2,-,AISESGTETNYGYT
TRBV9,-,TRBJ2-3,-,ASSVYSDTQY
TRBV6-6,TRBD1,TRBJ1-2,-,ASSFSPGQGFGYT
TRBV28,TRBD2,TRBJ2-7,-,ASSLQGTSPT
TRBV29-1,TRBD1,TRBJ1-2,-,SARTGENGYT
TRBV11-2,-,TRBJ2-3,once,ASSFNLATSTDTQY
TRBV5-1,TRBD2,TRBJ2-5,-,ASSSSASGNQETQY
TRBV6-5,TRBD2,TRBJ2-1,-,ASSLLAGVNNEQF
TRBV5-1,-,TRBJ1-4,-,ASSPLGGRRTNEKLF
TRBV18,TRBD2,TRBJ2-1,-,ASSPKLAGVEGTYNEQF
TRBV28,TRBD2,TRBJ2-5,once,ASSSPLAGARETQY
TRBV27,TRBD1,TRBJ1-2,-,ASSLSRGQGNYGYT
TRBV10-3,-,TRBJ1-2,-,AISDRQQYGYT
TRBV30,-,TRBJ1-3,-,AWSVGRAGNTIY